These T cell receptor beta chains were read from a single sample in a study of shared clonotypes between healthy human individuals. Assay: immunoSEQ multiplex PCR; the TCRdb copy retains only in-frame clones and omits some. The sample holds 2 million to 2.5 million clones, approximately 94% seen once. The sequencing sample was made of naive CD8+ T cells from PBMCs. The receptors shown here come from a man younger than 30 in good health. Some clones in this sample may be carry-over from other donors' samples. Both conserved end residues are part of each CDR3. Each record gives: J gene, D gene, V gene, clone size, CDR3 DNA, CDR3 protein. D genes are given only for firm matches. Clone size is not always given. Where it is, it says once, few, many or a class for expanded clones.

j_call: TRBJ2-7; d_call: TRBD2; v_call: TRBV27; clone_size: -; cdr3_nt: TGTGCCAGCAGTTACTCGGAGGGCATAAGACTAGCGGGACCGGGCGAGCAGTACTTC; cdr3_aa: CASSYSEGIRLAGPGEQYF
j_call: TRBJ2-5; d_call: -; v_call: TRBV10-3; clone_size: -; cdr3_nt: TGTGCCATCAGTGACCAAAAGGGGGGAGGCGGGGAGACCCAGTACTTC; cdr3_aa: CAISDQKGGGGETQYF
j_call: TRBJ2-1; d_call: TRBD2; v_call: TRBV7-2; clone_size: -; cdr3_nt: TGTGCCAGCAGCTTCGTAGCGGGAGGGTACCTAGCCTACAATGAGCAGTTCTTC; cdr3_aa: CASSFVAGGYLAYNEQFF
j_call: TRBJ2-7; d_call: -; v_call: TRBV6-6; clone_size: -; cdr3_nt: TGTGCCAGCAGCGGAGTGGGGGACTTCTCCTACGAGCAGTACTTC; cdr3_aa: CASSGVGDFSYEQYF
j_call: TRBJ2-3; d_call: -; v_call: TRBV7-6; clone_size: -; cdr3_nt: TGTGCCAGCAGCTTAGACCCGGTTACTAGCACAGATACGCAGTATTTT; cdr3_aa: CASSLDPVTSTDTQYF
j_call: TRBJ1-1; d_call: TRBD1; v_call: TRBV9; clone_size: -; cdr3_nt: TGTGCCAGCAGCCCTCGACAGGGATTGAACACTGAAGCTTTCTTT; cdr3_aa: CASSPRQGLNTEAFF
j_call: TRBJ2-5; d_call: TRBD1; v_call: TRBV12-5; clone_size: -; cdr3_nt: TGTGCTAGTGGATCCGACAGGGGGCGGAAAGAGACCCAGTACTTC; cdr3_aa: CASGSDRGRKETQYF
j_call: TRBJ2-7; d_call: -; v_call: TRBV7-6; clone_size: -; cdr3_nt: TGTGCCAGCAGCTCTCGGGACGGCACCTACGAGCAGTACTTC; cdr3_aa: CASSSRDGTYEQYF
j_call: TRBJ1-2; d_call: -; v_call: TRBV15; clone_size: -; cdr3_nt: TGTGCCACCAGCAGCCGGGCCGATAATGGCTACACCTTC; cdr3_aa: CATSSRADNGYTF
j_call: TRBJ1-1; d_call: TRBD1; v_call: TRBV10-3; clone_size: few; cdr3_nt: TGTGCCAACAGGGACAGCCTGAACACTGAAGCTTTCTTT; cdr3_aa: CANRDSLNTEAFF
j_call: TRBJ2-1; d_call: -; v_call: TRBV29-1; clone_size: -; cdr3_nt: TGCAGCGTTGACAACAGGGCCTACAATGAGCAGTTCTTC; cdr3_aa: CSVDNRAYNEQFF
j_call: TRBJ2-5; d_call: TRBD1; v_call: TRBV5-6; clone_size: -; cdr3_nt: TGTGCCAGCAACGACAGGGGCCATTTCGAGACCCAGTACTTC; cdr3_aa: CASNDRGHFETQYF
j_call: TRBJ2-7; d_call: TRBD2; v_call: TRBV5-6; clone_size: -; cdr3_nt: TGTGCCAGCAGCTTGTTGCCAGCGGGAGCGGGTGAGCAGTACTTC; cdr3_aa: CASSLLPAGAGEQYF
j_call: TRBJ2-7; d_call: -; v_call: TRBV19; clone_size: -; cdr3_nt: TGTGCCAGCGGGCTCCGTGGCGGCGAGCAGTACTTC; cdr3_aa: CASGLRGGEQYF
j_call: TRBJ1-2; d_call: TRBD1; v_call: TRBV6-5; clone_size: -; cdr3_nt: TGTGCCAGCTGTCTTGAGGGGGCGTCTGGCTACACCTTC; cdr3_aa: CASCLEGASGYTF
j_call: TRBJ2-2; d_call: -; v_call: TRBV28; clone_size: -; cdr3_nt: TGTGCCAGCAGTTTATTCCCCCATGACGGGGAGCTGTTTTTT; cdr3_aa: CASSLFPHDGELFF
j_call: TRBJ2-1; d_call: TRBD1; v_call: TRBV7-9; clone_size: -; cdr3_nt: TGTGCCAGCAGCGCAAGGGACAGGGGTGGCCACAATGAGCAGTTCTTC; cdr3_aa: CASSARDRGGHNEQFF
j_call: TRBJ2-7; d_call: TRBD2; v_call: TRBV29-1; clone_size: -; cdr3_nt: TGCAGCGTCCTTGGTGGGACTAGTGGTTCCTACGAGCAGTACTTC; cdr3_aa: CSVLGGTSGSYEQYF
j_call: TRBJ2-1; d_call: -; v_call: TRBV2; clone_size: -; cdr3_nt: TGTGCCAGCAGTTCGCGGGCTGGGAGCTCCTACAATGAGCAGTTCTTC; cdr3_aa: CASSSRAGSSYNEQFF
j_call: TRBJ1-5; d_call: -; v_call: TRBV28; clone_size: -; cdr3_nt: TGTGCCAGCAGTTTGATCGAGGGTCCTGGCCAGCCCCAGCATTTT; cdr3_aa: CASSLIEGPGQPQHF
j_call: TRBJ1-1; d_call: -; v_call: TRBV15; clone_size: once; cdr3_nt: TGTGCCACCAGCGAAGACGGGATCGAAGCTTTCTTT; cdr3_aa: CATSEDGIEAFF
j_call: TRBJ2-7; d_call: TRBD1; v_call: TRBV27; clone_size: -; cdr3_nt: TGTGCCACCTCGACAGGGGGCCTACACGAGCAGTACTTC; cdr3_aa: CATSTGGLHEQYF
j_call: TRBJ2-2; d_call: TRBD1; v_call: TRBV7-6; clone_size: -; cdr3_nt: TGTGCCAGCAGCTTAGCCCGGACAGGGGATGACGGGGAGCTGTTTTTT; cdr3_aa: CASSLARTGDDGELFF
j_call: TRBJ1-1; d_call: -; v_call: TRBV30; clone_size: -; cdr3_nt: TGTGCCTGGAGTGGCCCGGGGGGCACTGAAGCTTTCTTT; cdr3_aa: CAWSGPGGTEAFF
j_call: TRBJ1-1; d_call: -; v_call: TRBV29-1; clone_size: -; cdr3_nt: TGCAGCGCCGGAAGGGGTTCGAACACTGAAGCTTTCTTT; cdr3_aa: CSAGRGSNTEAFF
j_call: TRBJ1-2; d_call: TRBD1; v_call: TRBV28; clone_size: -; cdr3_nt: TGTGCCAGCAGTTTCCGACAGGGCTATGGCTACACCTTC; cdr3_aa: CASSFRQGYGYTF
j_call: TRBJ2-1; d_call: -; v_call: TRBV4-3; clone_size: -; cdr3_nt: TGCGCCAGCAGCCAAGACACAGGGAAATACAATGAGCAGTTCTTC; cdr3_aa: CASSQDTGKYNEQFF
j_call: TRBJ2-7; d_call: -; v_call: TRBV29-1; clone_size: once; cdr3_nt: TGCAGCGTCCTCGGAAGCTCCTACGAGCAGTACTTC; cdr3_aa: CSVLGSSYEQYF
j_call: TRBJ2-5; d_call: TRBD2; v_call: TRBV28; clone_size: -; cdr3_nt: TGTGCCAGCAGCCGCGGCAAGCGGGAGTTTGAGACCCAGTACTTC; cdr3_aa: CASSRGKREFETQYF
j_call: TRBJ2-2; d_call: TRBD2; v_call: TRBV27; clone_size: -; cdr3_nt: TGTGCCAGCACCGATGGGGCGGGGGAAAACACCGGGGAGCTGTTTTTT; cdr3_aa: CASTDGAGENTGELFF
j_call: TRBJ2-7; d_call: -; v_call: TRBV2; clone_size: few; cdr3_nt: TGTGCCAGCAGTCAAGGCCGGAGGCAGTACTTC; cdr3_aa: CASSQGRRQYF
j_call: TRBJ1-2; d_call: -; v_call: TRBV6-6; clone_size: -; cdr3_nt: TGTGCCAGCAGTTACTCAGAGGGGCGCCTGGGCTACACCTTC; cdr3_aa: CASSYSEGRLGYTF
j_call: TRBJ2-1; d_call: TRBD2; v_call: TRBV6-1; clone_size: -; cdr3_nt: TGTGCCAGCAGGACTAGCGGGAGCTCCTACAATGAGCAGTTCTTC; cdr3_aa: CASRTSGSSYNEQFF
j_call: TRBJ2-7; d_call: TRBD2; v_call: TRBV28; clone_size: -; cdr3_nt: TGTGCCAGCAGCACCGGGAGGGCCTACGAGCAGTACTTC; cdr3_aa: CASSTGRAYEQYF
j_call: TRBJ2-1; d_call: -; v_call: TRBV7-9; clone_size: -; cdr3_nt: TGTGCCAGCAGCTTAGAGGGTGAGACCGTACTCTCCTACAATGAGCAGTTCTTC; cdr3_aa: CASSLEGETVLSYNEQFF
j_call: TRBJ2-7; d_call: TRBD1; v_call: TRBV27; clone_size: -; cdr3_nt: TGTGCCAGCAGTCCCGGACAGGGGGCCTACGAGCAGTACTTC; cdr3_aa: CASSPGQGAYEQYF
j_call: TRBJ2-7; d_call: TRBD1; v_call: TRBV2; clone_size: -; cdr3_nt: TGTGCCAGCGGGACAGTTGCCTACGAGCAGTACTTC; cdr3_aa: CASGTVAYEQYF
j_call: TRBJ2-1; d_call: -; v_call: TRBV5-6; clone_size: -; cdr3_nt: TGTGCCAGCAGCCTGGACAATGAGCAGTTCTTC; cdr3_aa: CASSLDNEQFF
j_call: TRBJ1-2; d_call: TRBD1; v_call: TRBV15; clone_size: -; cdr3_nt: TGTGCCACCAGCAGAGATCCTCCCGGGACAGCGAACTATGGCTACACCTTC; cdr3_aa: CATSRDPPGTANYGYTF
j_call: TRBJ1-1; d_call: TRBD1; v_call: TRBV4-3; clone_size: -; cdr3_nt: TGCGCCAGCAGCCAAGATCGGGACAGAGAAATGAACACTGAAGCTTTCTTT; cdr3_aa: CASSQDRDREMNTEAFF
j_call: TRBJ1-4; d_call: -; v_call: TRBV15; clone_size: -; cdr3_nt: TGTGCCACCAGCCCGCCGGGGGCCGTCTATGAAAAACTGTTTTTT; cdr3_aa: CATSPPGAVYEKLFF
j_call: TRBJ2-7; d_call: TRBD2; v_call: TRBV6-1; clone_size: -; cdr3_nt: TGTGCCAGCAGTGCCGGACTAGCTTCTCTCTCCTACGAGCAGTACTTC; cdr3_aa: CASSAGLASLSYEQYF
j_call: TRBJ2-1; d_call: -; v_call: TRBV5-5; clone_size: -; cdr3_nt: TGTGCCAGCAGCTTGCGAGGGCTAAGCTCCTACAATGAGCAGTTCTTC; cdr3_aa: CASSLRGLSSYNEQFF
j_call: TRBJ2-7; d_call: -; v_call: TRBV7-9; clone_size: -; cdr3_nt: TGTGCCAGCAGCCTCCAACTAGCCTCGCCTTACGAGCAGTACTTC; cdr3_aa: CASSLQLASPYEQYF
j_call: TRBJ1-2; d_call: -; v_call: TRBV20-1; clone_size: -; cdr3_nt: TGCAGTGCTAGTTCCCAGGGCTACACCTTC; cdr3_aa: CSASSQGYTF
j_call: TRBJ2-7; d_call: -; v_call: TRBV27; clone_size: -; cdr3_nt: TGTGCCAGCAGTCCTGGGCCCCCTAGCGCCGGCCTCTACGAGCAGTACTTC; cdr3_aa: CASSPGPPSAGLYEQYF
j_call: TRBJ2-1; d_call: TRBD2; v_call: TRBV6-5; clone_size: -; cdr3_nt: TGTGCCAGCAGTCTTGGCCTAGCGGGAGATGAGCAGTTCTTC; cdr3_aa: CASSLGLAGDEQFF
j_call: TRBJ2-5; d_call: TRBD2; v_call: TRBV27; clone_size: -; cdr3_nt: TGTGCCAGCATGGGACTAGCGGGTCTCCAAGAGACCCAGTACTTC; cdr3_aa: CASMGLAGLQETQYF
j_call: TRBJ2-2; d_call: TRBD1; v_call: TRBV11-3; clone_size: -; cdr3_nt: TGTGCCAGCAGCACACGACAGGGAGACACCGGGGAGCTGTTTTTT; cdr3_aa: CASSTRQGDTGELFF
j_call: TRBJ2-1; d_call: -; v_call: TRBV5-6; clone_size: once; cdr3_nt: TGTGCCAGCAGCTTGGAGCAGCTCTCCTACAATGAGCAGTTCTTC; cdr3_aa: CASSLEQLSYNEQFF
j_call: TRBJ1-3; d_call: -; v_call: TRBV6-1; clone_size: -; cdr3_nt: TGTGCCAGCCTGGTTTGGGGACAAGCAGTATACACCATATATTTT; cdr3_aa: CASLVWGQAVYTIYF
j_call: TRBJ1-1; d_call: -; v_call: TRBV28; clone_size: -; cdr3_nt: TGTGCCAGCAGTTTTTCAGGGTGGAACACTGAAGCTTTCTTT; cdr3_aa: CASSFSGWNTEAFF